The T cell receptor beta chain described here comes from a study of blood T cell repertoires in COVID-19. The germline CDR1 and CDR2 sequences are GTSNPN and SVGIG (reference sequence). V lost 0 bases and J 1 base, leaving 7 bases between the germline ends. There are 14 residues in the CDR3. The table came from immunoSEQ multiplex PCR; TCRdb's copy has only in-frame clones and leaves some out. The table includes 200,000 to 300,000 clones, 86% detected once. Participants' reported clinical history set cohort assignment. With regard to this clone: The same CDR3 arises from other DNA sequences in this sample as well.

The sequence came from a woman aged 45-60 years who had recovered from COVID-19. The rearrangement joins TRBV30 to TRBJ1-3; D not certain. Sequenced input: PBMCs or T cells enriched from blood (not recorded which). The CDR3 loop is CAWSVGSSGNTIYF. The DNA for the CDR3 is TGTGCCTGGAGTGTCGGGTCGTCTGGAAACACCATATATTTT.